The clone carrying this TCR beta chain has a count of ten or more. The sample originates from a study of identical twins. TCRdb ran MiXCR on the 5' RACE reads and lists one entry per CDR3 protein. The sample holds around 340,000 distinct CDR3 sequences, 7% to 9.5% seen once. Sequencing was done on a sample of naive T cells sorted from blood. This sequence originates from a woman aged 45-59 years in good health.

The CDR3 sequence is CASSFASGRARETQYF. DNA of the CDR3: TGTGCCAGCAGCTTCGCAAGCGGGAGGGCCAGGGAGACCCAGTACTTC. The V gene is TRBV13, the J gene TRBJ2-5, with TRBD2 matching 10 bases. The junction had 9 bases not matched to a gene; V was cut back by 3 bases and J by 5 bases. The length of the CDR3 is 16 residues. Germline-derived CDR1 and CDR2 are PRHDT and FYEKMQ (reference sequence).